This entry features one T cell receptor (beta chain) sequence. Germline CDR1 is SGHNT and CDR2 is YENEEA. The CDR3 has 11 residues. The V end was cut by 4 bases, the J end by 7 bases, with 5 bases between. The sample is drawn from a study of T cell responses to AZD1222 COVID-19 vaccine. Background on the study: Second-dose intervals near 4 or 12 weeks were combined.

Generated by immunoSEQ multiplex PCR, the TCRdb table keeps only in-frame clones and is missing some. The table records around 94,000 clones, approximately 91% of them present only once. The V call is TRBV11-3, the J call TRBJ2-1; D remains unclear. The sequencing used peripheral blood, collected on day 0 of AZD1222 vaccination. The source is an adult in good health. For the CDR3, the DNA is TGTGCCAGCAGCTCTAGGAATGAGCAGTTCTTC. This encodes CASSSRNEQFF.